Below, 29 T cell receptor beta chains from the same sample are listed, as sequenced in a study of blood T cell repertoires in COVID-19 (dated by TCRdb to 2020 to 2021). Libraries were made using the immunoSEQ multiplex PCR assay. This immuneACCESS table, as held by TCRdb, lists in-frame sequences with V and J called but not all clones. Of the missing ones, under half trace to an unresolved V gene in checked studies; the others have no known cause. The sample data list roughly 140,000 clones, and roughly three quarters of these were observed just once. The ten biggest clones cover about 2% of the sample. The sequenced material came from peripheral blood. The source is a woman aged 60-75 years with acute or convalescent COVID-19.

This clone occurred a few times. This chain uses TRBV30 with TRBJ1-6; D uncertain. Germline V CDR1 and CDR2: GTSNPN, SVGIG (reference sequence). This CDR3 has 15 amino acids. V lost 0 bases to trimming and J lost 10 bases, with 16 bases between them. The CDR3 DNA sequence: TGTGCCTGGAGTGTAGGAGGGCTGAGTGACTCACCCCTCCACTTT. This translates into CAWSVGGLSDSPLHF.

The chain employs TRBV19 and TRBJ1-5; D is perhaps TRBD1 (5 bases). V was trimmed by 4 bases and J by 0 bases, leaving 13 bases between them. Germline-derived CDR1 and CDR2 are LNHDA and SQIVND (reference sequence). This CDR3 has 16 amino acids. CDR3 nucleotide sequence: TGTGCCAGTAGTAGCGGGACCGATTATAGCAATCAGCCCCAGCATTTT. Translating gives CASSSGTDYSNQPQHF.

The chain employs TRBV5-1 and TRBJ2-7; 8 bases agree with TRBD1. This CDR3 is 17 amino acids long. CDR1 and CDR2 (germline): SGHRS, YFSETQ. The V segment lost 1 base and the J segment 0 bases; nucleotides outside the gene matches: 9. This chain's CDR3 is CASSLTFGQGFSYEQYF. CDR3 DNA: TGCGCCAGCAGCTTGACATTTGGACAGGGCTTCTCCTACGAGCAGTACTTC.

This clone was recorded once. The V and J genes are TRBV7-6 and TRBJ2-2; 11 nucleotides align to TRBD2. This CDR3 contains 14 residues. Germline V gives CDR1 SGHVS, CDR2 FNYEAQ. The trim removed 6 bases at V and 6 bases at J, leaving 3 bases unmatched. Written as DNA, the CDR3 is TGTGCCAGCAGACTAGCGGGGGAGGCCGGGGAGCTGTTTTTT. Translated: CASRLAGEAGELFF.

The chain employs TRBV19 and TRBJ2-6; 10 bases match TRBD1. The germline V gene encodes CDR1 LNHDA and CDR2 SQIVND (reference sequence). This CDR3 is built from 16 residues. J lost 0 bases, V lost 8 bases, and 4 bases had no gene match. The DNA for the CDR3 is TGTGCCAGTCGGGACAGGGGTCGCTCTGGGGCCAACGTCCTGACTTTC. This sequence encodes CASRDRGRSGANVLTF.

The V call is TRBV27, the J call TRBJ2-1; TRBD2 might be the D (6 bases). Trimming pared 7 bases from V and 7 bases from J, leaving 17 bases between. Germline V gives CDR1 MNHEY, CDR2 SMNVEV (reference sequence). The CDR3 loop spans 14 amino acids. The CDR3 loop reads CASTALADGNEQFF. The CDR3 bases are TGTGCCAGCACCGCACTAGCTGATGGGAATGAGCAGTTCTTC.

The chain is built from TRBV5-5 and TRBJ2-3; D gene ambiguous. The germline CDR1 and CDR2 sequences are SGHKS and YYEKEE (reference sequence). CDR3 size: 14 residues. V was trimmed by 7 bases and J by 1 base, leaving 13 bases between them. The CDR3 nucleotides are TGTGCCAGCTGGGTTGGCAGCGGCACAGATACGCAGTATTTT. The encoded protein is CASWVGSGTDTQYF.

The chain combines TRBV10-3 with TRBJ2-1; TRBD2 matches 11 bases. The CDR3 consists of 13 residues. The ends lost 9 bases at V and 10 bases at J; junction bases unmatched: 8. Germline CDR1 and CDR2: ENHRY and SYGVKD. The CDR3 loop reads CAIAGTSGAEQFF. The CDR3 DNA reads TGTGCCATTGCCGGGACTAGCGGAGCAGAGCAGTTCTTC.

V gene TRBV3-1 (or the pseudogene TRBV3-2) combines with J gene TRBJ2-1; TRBD2 matches at 7 bases. J lost 6 bases, V lost 3 bases, and 11 bases had no gene match. From germline, CDR1 is LGHDT and CDR2 YNNKEL (reference sequence). This CDR3 region has 16 residues. The CDR3 loop reads CASSQRGGSAVNEQFF. In DNA, the CDR3 is TGTGCCAGCAGCCAGAGAGGCGGGAGCGCGGTCAATGAGCAGTTCTTC.

The rearrangement links TRBV5-6 to TRBJ1-2, with D possibly matching TRBD1 (5 bases). Trimming stripped 4 bases from V and 7 bases from J, with 14 bases between. Germline V gene sequence: CDR1 SGHDT, CDR2 YYEEEE. This CDR3 contains 13 residues. CDR3 nucleotides: TGTGCCAGCAGCCCGAGGTGGGGCTCTGGCTACACCTTC. It is translated as CASSPRWGSGYTF.

This clone has only one observation. This chain links TRBV2 with TRBJ1-3; the D is unclear. CDR1 is SNHLY and CDR2 is FYNNEI in the germline V gene. The V end was cut by 3 bases, the J end by 3 bases, with 9 bases between. The CDR3 totals 14 residues. The CDR3 reads CASSEEVFGNTIYF. The CDR3 nucleotides read TGTGCCAGCAGTGAGGAGGTTTTTGGAAACACCATATATTTT.

The genes are TRBV10-2 and TRBJ2-2; maybe TRBD2 (6 bases). V was clipped by 7 bases and J by 1 base, with 16 bases between them. Germline V gene sequence: CDR1 WSHSY, CDR2 SAAADI. The CDR3 has 16 residues. The CDR3 loop reads CASTPKLAENTGELFF. The CDR3 coding sequence is TGCGCCAGCACACCCAAACTAGCTGAGAACACCGGGGAGCTGTTTTTT.

A remark on this clone: The same CDR3 is also encoded by other DNA sequences in this sample. V gene TRBV28 combines with J gene TRBJ1-2; 10 bases map to TRBD1. The CDR3 covers 14 residues. V was clipped by 3 bases and J by 3 bases; unmatched bases: 1. Germline loops: CDR1 MDHEN, CDR2 SYDVKM. The CDR3 DNA reads as TGTGCCAGCAGTTTGGGGACAGGGGACTATGGCTACACCTTC. Amino acid sequence: CASSLGTGDYGYTF.

Points on this clone: At one boundary the junction diverges from the germline segment, which might be a read error. This sequence joins TRBV15 and TRBJ2-7, with a tentative D call TRBD2 (6 bases). The CDR3 sequence is 14 residues long. CDR1 and CDR2 from the germline V gene are LNHNV and YYDKDF (reference sequence). CDR3 DNA sequence: TGTGCCACCAGGAGAGACCCCCGTGGAGGGAACGAGTACTTC. Translating gives CATRRDPRGGNEYF.

The rearrangement uses TRBV5-1 and TRBJ2-1; 8 bases map to TRBD1. This CDR3 spans 14 amino acids. Germline V gene sequence: CDR1 SGHRS, CDR2 YFSETQ. V lost 3 bases to trimming and J lost 4 bases; unmatched junction nucleotides: 3. In nucleotides, the CDR3 is TGCGCCAGCAGCTCCACAGGGGGGTACAATGAGCAGTTCTTC. Translation gives CASSSTGGYNEQFF. The variable domain in full, completed from reference TRBV5-1 and TRBJ2-1, reads KAGVTQTPRYLIKTRGQQVTLSCSPISGHRSVSWYQQTPGQGLQFLFEYFSETQRNKGNFPGRFSGRQFSNSRSEMNVSTLELGDSALYLCASSSTGGYNEQFFGPGTRLTVL.

The count of this clone is one. The chain couples TRBV7-9 to TRBJ1-1; D is uncertain. The CDR3 runs to 12 residues. V lost 1 base and J 6 bases, leaving 6 bases between the germline ends. Germline V CDR1 and CDR2: SEHNR, FQNEAQ (reference sequence). The CDR3 DNA sequence: TGTGCCAGCAGCTTAGACAGCCCTGAAGCTTTCTTT. Translated, it gives CASSLDSPEAFF.

The chain couples TRBV5-6 to TRBJ2-7; D possibly corresponds to TRBD2 (6 bases). CDR1 is SGHDT, CDR2 YYEEEE, per germline. CDR3 length: 15 residues. The V gene lost 5 bases and the J gene lost 5 bases, with 20 bases spanning the gap. The CDR3 spells CASRNGRGVRNEQYF. The CDR3 coding sequence is TGTGCCAGCAGGAACGGGAGAGGGGTTAGGAACGAGCAGTACTTC.

The rearrangement links TRBV12-3 or TRBV12-4 to TRBJ1-2; D gene unclear. The V gene lost 9 bases and the J gene lost 0 bases, with 8 bases spanning the gap. This CDR3 spans 12 amino acids. The CDR3 reads CASTRANYGYTF. CDR3 DNA: TGTGCCAGTACCCGAGCTAACTATGGCTACACCTTC.

The chain links TRBV7-3 to TRBJ2-1; TRBD2 matches 11 bases. Trimming cost V 1 base and J 5 bases; bases outside gene matches: 1. Germline loops: CDR1 SGHTA, CDR2 FQGTGA. The CDR3 consists of 15 residues. CDR3 coding DNA: TGTGCCAGCAGCTTAAGACTAGCGGGAAACAATGAGCAGTTCTTC. It codes for CASSLRLAGNNEQFF.

The chain joins TRBV6-5 to TRBJ2-5; TRBD2 matches at 11 bases. The V gene end was trimmed by 6 bases and the J gene end by 7 bases; junction bases not matched to a gene: 10. The CDR3 contains 15 residues. Germline V gene lookup returns CDR1 MNHEY and CDR2 SVGAGI. CDR3 DNA: TGTGCCAGCAGAATGGGACTAGCGGCGCAGGGGACCCAGTACTTC. It is translated as CASRMGLAAQGTQYF.

As to this clone: At one of its ends the junction is not consistent with the germline gene, which may arise from a read error. The rearrangement links TRBV24-1 to TRBJ1-2, with D perhaps TRBD1 (6 bases). This CDR3 spans 11 amino acids. Germline loops: CDR1 KGHDR, CDR2 SFDVKD. The CDR3, as DNA: TGTGCCACCAGTGATAAACAGGGAACTCAATTC. Its translation: CATSDKQGTQF.

The V call is TRBV30, the J call TRBJ1-4, with D tentatively TRBD1 (6 bases). CDR1 GTSNPN and CDR2 SVGIG come from the germline V gene (reference sequence). The ends were cut back, 1 base at V and 0 bases at J, with 6 bases in the middle. This CDR3 contains 14 residues. The CDR3 region is CAWSGTATNEKLFF. The CDR3 DNA sequence: TGTGCCTGGAGTGGGACAGCAACTAATGAAAAACTGTTTTTT.

The count of this clone is one. The CDR3, as DNA: TGTGCCAGCAGCTTTCAACCGGGGAACACTGAAGCTTTCTTT. The encoded protein is CASSFQPGNTEAFF. This chain uses TRBV7-2 with TRBJ1-1; no firm D call. The CDR3 spans 14 residues. Germline CDR1 reads SGHTA; CDR2 reads FQGNSA. Trimming left V 3 bases short and J 1 base short, with 9 bases between.

The chain carries TRBV6-5 and TRBJ1-1, with 7 bases that match TRBD1. The germline V gene encodes CDR1 MNHEY and CDR2 SVGAGI. The junction had 8 bases not matched to a gene; V was cut back by 7 bases and J by 6 bases. This CDR3 contains 13 residues. The DNA of the CDR3 is TGTGCCAGCAAAGGACAGGTATTCGCTGAAGCTTTCTTT. Encoded protein: CASKGQVFAEAFF.

This clone was picked up one time. This chain uses TRBV28 with TRBJ2-3; TRBD2 matches at 9 bases. Losses at the gene ends were 4 bases for V and 3 bases for J; bases not matched to a gene: 5. The CDR3 has 15 residues. Looked up from germline, CDR1 is MDHEN and CDR2 is SYDVKM. The CDR3 loop reads CASSYSGSSTDTQYF. In DNA form, the CDR3 reads TGTGCCAGCAGTTATAGCGGGAGCAGTACAGATACGCAGTATTTT.

The V call is TRBV11-2, the J call TRBJ2-6; D not resolved. Germline CDR1 and CDR2: SGHAT and FQNNGV. Trimming took 5 bases from V and 0 from J, leaving 14 bases between them. The CDR3 runs to 17 residues. The CDR3 coding sequence is TGTGCCAGCAGCACTACTTTAAGTGACTCTGGGGCCAACGTCCTGACTTTC. Protein: CASSTTLSDSGANVLTF.

The J gene is TRBJ2-7, the V gene TRBV27; TRBD2 aligns across 15 bases. The CDR3 is 16 amino acids. V shed 7 bases and J 5 bases; nucleotides not matched to a gene: 9. Germline loops: CDR1 MNHEY, CDR2 SMNVEV (reference sequence). CDR3 loop: CASKGLAGGPINEQYF. CDR3 DNA: TGTGCCAGCAAAGGACTAGCGGGAGGGCCAATCAACGAGCAGTACTTC.

V gene TRBV23-1 combines with J gene TRBJ1-5; possibly TRBD1 for D (6 bases). TRBV23-1 is given ORF status, its function remaining uncertain. The CDR3 extends over 14 amino acids. The V gene lost 0 bases and the J gene lost 4 bases, with 7 bases spanning the gap. The chain's CDR3 is CASSQSTGNQPQHF. Written as DNA, the CDR3 is TGCGCCAGCAGTCAATCGACAGGTAATCAGCCCCAGCATTTT.

The V and J genes are TRBV5-1 and TRBJ1-1; 9 bases map to TRBD1. This CDR3 is built from 14 residues. Per the germline V gene, CDR1 is SGHRS and CDR2 is YFSETQ. V lost 6 bases to trimming and J lost 3 bases; unmatched junction nucleotides: 6. DNA of the CDR3: TGCGCCAGCAACACAGGGGGCGGGTACACTGAAGCTTTCTTT. This encodes CASNTGGGYTEAFF.